This T cell receptor beta chain is drawn from a study of blood T cell repertoires in COVID-19 (dated by TCRdb to the early 2020s). About the study as a whole: Collaborator samples came from the United States, Italy and Spain and covered acute and convalescent phases of COVID-19. The samples were drawn from the first 160 participants of the ongoing ImmuneRACE study and from over a thousand subjects provided by 6 global collaborators. Deeply sampled blood TCRbeta repertoires from subjects exposed to, actively infected with, or recovered from COVID-19 were included in the dataset. The material from the prospective study consisted of cDNA or gDNA derived from T cells, B-cell-depleted T cells, or PBMCs. The repertoires were released in a freely available public database meant as a resource for research on the immune response to SARS-CoV-2. Where available, HLA class I and class II types were taken from metadata supplied by the sample provider and were not determined by assay-based typing. A de-identified subject ID, COVID-19 status, age in years and sex were almost always included in the sample metadata.

As regards this clone: No cognate antigen has been identified for it. It has no much larger one-base neighbor in the sample; base qualities were not kept.

The CDR3 spans 16 residues, from the cysteine through the phenylalanine. CDR3 DNA is the only sequence kept; it has 48 bases, read in frame from the first base. For this chain, trimming is 6 bases at the V end and 5 bases at the J end, and the number of junction bases without a gene match is 13. Based on the germline V gene (reference sequence), the CDR1 and CDR2 sequences are LNHDA and SQIVND. The immunoSEQ Assay, a bias-controlled multiplex PCR, was used to amplify TCRbeta CDR3 regions from genomic DNA. The authors' analysis ran thus. The number of nucleated cells in each sample was estimated from the amplification of reference gene primers within the assay. Sequence reads were collapsed and filtered to measure the absolute abundance of every unique TCRbeta CDR3 rearrangement. For each sample, productive Simpson clonality was calculated by taking the square root of Simpson's diversity index across productive rearrangements. The table was pulled from immuneACCESS by TCRdb, which kept in-frame rearrangements only. Such tables lose some clones; where checked, under half of the loss comes from unresolved V genes, and the rest has no known cause. Clone size and the V and J calls come from that table; the DNA yielded D and trimming. Across this sample there are fewer than 400,000 clones, with 85% to 90% seen only once. The ten largest clones add up to roughly 4% of the sample.

In the prospective study, participants were about 18 to 100 years old, resided in about two dozen geographic areas of the United States, and were enrolled through a virtual design. In the prospective study, participants were assigned to cohorts based on the clinical history participants reported in a screening survey and a study questionnaire. For ImmuneRACE Cohort 3, a participant was defined as recovered based on two consecutive negative NP/OP PCR tests, clearance by a healthcare professional, or resolution of symptoms. Each participant in the prospective study had whole blood, serum and a nasopharyngeal or oropharyngeal swab collected by mobile phlebotomists. Over a roughly 2-month period, participants in the prospective study had the option of providing additional blood draws and questionnaires. Prospective study blood samples were shipped either frozen or at room temperature before DNA extraction.

Overall results and qualifications from the work: Clinical and demographic metadata were provided uncurated, with the amount varying by source and participant.

The chain was built from TRBV19 and TRBJ1-2, with TRBD1 identical over 9 junction bases. The source is a man aged 25 to 40 who had recovered from COVID-19. The sequenced sample consisted of PBMCs or T cells enriched from blood (not recorded which). The nucleotide sequence reads TGTGCCAGTAGAACCGGGACAGGGAGCGCCGTTTATGGCTACACCTTC. Its protein reads: CASRTGTGSAVYGYTF.